This T cell receptor (beta chain) is drawn from a study of Tregs in tolerant kidney transplant recipients. Study-wide findings and caveats: No direct test of biological reproducibility was done here. Findings come from small patient numbers and require larger validation. The most relevant donor-specific Treg TCRbeta repertoire apparently came from expansion with activated donor B cells.

Clones were read by immunoSEQ multiplex PCR, and TCRdb kept only the in-frame ones, dropping some. The profile shows about 240,000 clones, roughly 84% of them singletons. This clone was detected once. Its antigen is unknown. Thawed PBMCs were FACS-sorted into unstimulated CD4+CD25+CD127- regulatory T cells, CD4+CD25- non-regulatory cells, CD4 and CD8 cells. In germline, CDR1 is SQVTM, CDR2 ANQGSEA. The CDR3 is made up of 15 amino acids. J lost 1 base, V lost 6 bases, and 9 bases had no gene match. The rearrangement uses TRBV29-1 and TRBJ2-5, with 9 bases fitting TRBD2. The sequencing sample was made of CD4+ T cells from blood. The TCR sequence derives from a human donor in good health. CDR3 nucleotides: TGCAGCGTAGGCTCTAGCGGGATTCCCCAAGAGACCCAGTACTTC. Amino acid sequence: CSVGSSGIPQETQYF.